These 19 T cell receptor beta chains originate from one sample sequenced in a study of cytomegalovirus exposure and HLA in healthy donors. The PCR had 60 Vbeta and 13 Jbeta primers. Method: immunoSEQ multiplex PCR; TCRdb's copy keeps in-frame clones and lacks some. This sample yields some 190,000 clones, of which over 70% are seen a single time; more than 1.5% belongs to the top ten. The sample was PBMCs. These receptors all come from a man aged 35 to 55 in good health and CMV-seropositive.

This rearrangement joins TRBV15 to TRBJ2-1, with TRBD2 identical over 9 bases. This CDR3 has 16 amino acids. Germline-derived CDR1 and CDR2 are LNHNV and YYDKDF (reference sequence). J gave up 1 base and V 5 bases, and 6 bases lay outside the gene matches. The CDR3 loop reads CATSPRRGGSYNEQFF. The DNA for the CDR3 is TGTGCCACCAGCCCCCGGCGGGGGGGGTCCTACAATGAGCAGTTCTTC.

The J gene is TRBJ2-1, the V gene TRBV6-6; D perhaps matches TRBD1 (6 bases). V was clipped by 6 bases and J by 3 bases, with 15 bases between them. The CDR3 covers 15 residues. Looked up from germline, CDR1 is MNHNY and CDR2 is SVGAGI (reference sequence). This CDR3 is CASSPAKGDYNEQFF. DNA for the CDR3: TGTGCCAGCAGCCCAGCAAAGGGGGACTACAATGAGCAGTTCTTC.

The genes are TRBV6-1 and TRBJ1-1; the D gene is possibly TRBD1 (6 bases). The CDR3 is made up of 15 amino acids. Looked up from germline, CDR1 is MNHNS and CDR2 is SASEGT. V was pared by 8 bases and J by 2 bases, with 18 bases between. The chain's CDR3 is CASGGPGLINTEAFF. Written as DNA, the CDR3 is TGTGCCAGCGGGGGCCCAGGGTTGATCAACACTGAAGCTTTCTTT.

This clone was observed a handful of times. This sequence joins TRBV10-3 and TRBJ1-5; weak D call: TRBD1 (6 bases). Trimming removed 3 bases from V and 1 base from J, with 7 bases in between. From germline, CDR1 is ENHRY and CDR2 SYGVKD. The CDR3 covers 14 residues. The CDR3 region is CAISDRGSNQPQHF. As DNA, the CDR3 is TGTGCCATCAGTGACAGGGGAAGCAATCAGCCCCAGCATTTT.

The genes are TRBV10-3 and TRBJ2-1, with TRBD1 as a possible D gene (6 bases). The CDR3 extends over 16 amino acids. CDR1 and CDR2 (germline): ENHRY, SYGVKD. The V and J ends lost 4 bases and 0 bases respectively, with 13 bases between them. The CDR3 reads CAISVSGVASYNEQFF. CDR3 sequence (DNA): TGTGCCATCAGTGTATCAGGGGTGGCCTCCTACAATGAGCAGTTCTTC.

The chain's CDR3 is CSGTDQGANGYTF. The CDR3, as DNA: TGCAGCGGAACGGACCAGGGGGCGAATGGCTACACCTTC. This chain links TRBV29-1 with TRBJ1-2, with 8 bases that match TRBD1. The CDR3 covers 13 residues. V gave up 7 bases and J gave up 6 bases; unmatched junction bases: 10. CDR1 is SQVTM, CDR2 ANQGSEA, per germline.

This chain joins TRBV27 and TRBJ1-1; D is uncertain. V lost 3 bases, J lost 2 bases, and 13 bases lay in between. The CDR3 sequence is 15 residues long. CDR1 is MNHEY and CDR2 is SMNVEV in the germline V gene (reference sequence). The CDR3 here is CASSFLYRFNTEAFF. CDR3 DNA sequence: TGTGCCAGCAGTTTCCTTTACAGATTTAACACTGAAGCTTTCTTT.

The V and J genes are TRBV7-8 and TRBJ2-1, with 13 positions matching TRBD2. CDR3 length equals 15 residues. V was clipped by 5 bases and J by 7 bases; unmatched bases: 5. CDR1 is SGHVS, CDR2 FQNEAQ, per germline. CDR3 residues: CASSGVGLAGNEQFF. In nucleotides, the CDR3 is TGTGCCAGCAGCGGGGTGGGACTAGCGGGAAATGAGCAGTTCTTC.

This sequence joins TRBV28 and TRBJ2-4, with 15 nucleotides matching TRBD2. The CDR3 sequence is 16 residues long. CDR1 and CDR2 from the germline V gene are MDHEN and SYDVKM. J was trimmed by 12 bases and V by 7 bases; bases with no gene match: 13. In DNA form, the CDR3 reads TGTGCCAGCACCCACGGACTAGCGGGAGGGTCAGGGGGTCAGTACTTC. Protein product: CASTHGLAGGSGGQYF.

The J gene is TRBJ1-2, the V gene TRBV5-1, with 8 bases matching TRBD1. This CDR3 has 14 residues. Germline V gene data show CDR1 as SGHRS and CDR2 as YFSETQ. The V segment lost 3 bases and the J segment 5 bases; nucleotides outside the gene matches: 6. In DNA form, the CDR3 reads TGCGCCAGCAGCTCGACAGGGGCGGGATATGGCTACACCTTC. This sequence encodes CASSSTGAGYGYTF.

The genes are TRBV6-6 and TRBJ2-3; tentative D call: TRBD1 (5 bases). V lost 2 bases to trimming and J lost 2 bases, with 8 bases between them. Germline CDR1 is MNHNY and CDR2 is SVGAGI (reference sequence). The CDR3 has 14 residues. CDR3 nucleotides: TGTGCCAGCAGTTACGCGGACATCACAGATACGCAGTATTTT. Translated: CASSYADITDTQYF.

The genes are TRBV18 and TRBJ1-5; D is possibly TRBD1 (6 bases). The CDR3 has 13 residues. Germline assignment: CDR1 KGHSH and CDR2 LQKENI. Trimming removed 3 bases from V and 10 bases from J, with 13 bases in between. In DNA form, the CDR3 reads TGTGCCAGCTCACCCGACAGGTTGGATCCCCAGCATTTT. Translating it yields CASSPDRLDPQHF.

This chain uses TRBV5-4 with TRBJ2-3, with 7 nucleotides matching TRBD2. The CDR3 runs 14 residues. The V gene end was trimmed by 0 bases and the J gene end by 3 bases; junction bases not matched to a gene: 1. The germline CDR1 and CDR2 sequences are SGHNT and YYREEE (reference sequence). CDR3 residues: CASSLELATDTQYF. CDR3 nucleotide sequence: TGTGCCAGCAGCTTGGAACTAGCGACAGATACGCAGTATTTT.

The chain is built from TRBV5-1 and TRBJ1-5; 7 bases are shared with TRBD1. CDR3 length equals 15 residues. The germline V gene has CDR1 SGHRS and CDR2 YFSETQ. The J segment lost 4 bases and the V segment lost 3 bases, leaving 7 bases of the junction unmatched. This chain's CDR3 is CASSSTGALNQPQHF. The CDR3 bases are TGCGCCAGCAGCTCTACAGGGGCCCTAAATCAGCCCCAGCATTTT. Complete variable domain (other parts from reference TRBV5-1 and TRBJ1-5): KAGVTQTPRYLIKTRGQQVTLSCSPISGHRSVSWYQQTPGQGLQFLFEYFSETQRNKGNFPGRFSGRQFSNSRSEMNVSTLELGDSALYLCASSSTGALNQPQHFGDGTRLSIL.

This clone has only a few counts. The chain is built from TRBV7-9 and TRBJ2-1; the D gene is possibly TRBD2 (6 bases). The CDR3 extends over 13 amino acids. CDR1 and CDR2 (germline): SEHNR, FQNEAQ (reference sequence). Trimming stripped 4 bases from V and 4 bases from J, with 8 bases between. CDR3 bases: TGTGCCAGCAGCTCCGGGACTTACAATGAGCAGTTCTTC. Translating gives CASSSGTYNEQFF.

V gene TRBV18 combines with J gene TRBJ2-1; possibly TRBD2 for D (6 bases). CDR3 length: 15 amino acids. Germline V lookup: CDR1 KGHSH, CDR2 LQKENI. Trimming took off 1 base at V and 5 bases at J, with 12 bases between the two ends. The CDR3 nucleotides read TGTGCCAGCTCACCACAGGGGACTCACCACAATGAGCAGTTCTTC. Protein sequence: CASSPQGTHHNEQFF.

V and J are TRBV6-5 and TRBJ1-1; D is unresolved. Trimming took off 7 bases at V and 0 bases at J, with 12 bases between the two ends. The CDR3 has 14 residues. The germline V gene encodes CDR1 MNHEY and CDR2 SVGAGI. CDR3 loop: CASMPGSMNTEAFF. CDR3 DNA sequence: TGTGCCAGCATGCCTGGGAGTATGAACACTGAAGCTTTCTTT.

There are a few counts of this clone. The chain is built from TRBV5-4 and TRBJ1-1; D uncertain. The V gene's germline CDR1 is SGHNT and CDR2 YYREEE (reference sequence). The V end lost 1 base, the J end lost 4 bases, and 5 bases lay between the germline ends. This CDR3 region has 12 residues. The CDR3 protein is CASSLTSTEAFF. CDR3 DNA sequence: TGTGCCAGCAGCTTGACAAGCACTGAAGCTTTCTTT.

The chain employs TRBV18 and TRBJ1-1; no firm D call. Trimming took off 3 bases at V and 10 bases at J, with 9 bases between the two ends. Germline assignment: CDR1 KGHSH and CDR2 LQKENI. The CDR3 is 11 amino acids. This chain's CDR3 is CASSPPGSAFF. CDR3 DNA sequence: TGTGCCAGCTCACCGCCGGGGTCAGCTTTCTTT. The variable domain in full, completed from reference TRBV18 and TRBJ1-1, reads NAGVMQNPRHLVRRRGQEARLRCSPMKGHSHVYWYRQLPEEGLKFMVYLQKENIIDESGMPKERFSAEFPKEGPSILRIQQVVRGDSAAYFCASSPPGSAFFGQGTRLTVV.